This T cell receptor (beta chain) was sequenced for a study of Ad26.COV2.S vaccination and SARS-CoV-2 variants. Study-level points and caveats: Substantial breadth was reportedly displayed by spike-specific CD8+ and CD4+ T cell responses after vaccination.

The V and J ends lost 6 bases and 6 bases respectively, with 15 bases between them. Looked up from germline, CDR1 is SQVTM and CDR2 is ANQGSEA. The length of the CDR3 is 12 residues. As concerns this clone: Its target is unknown.

The protocol was immunoSEQ multiplex PCR, while the TCRdb copy is restricted to in-frame clones and leaves out a portion. The sample lists more than 85,000 clones, 60% to 85% occurring once. This TCR was recovered from a human donor who had recovered from COVID-19. The chain employs TRBV29-1 and TRBJ2-7; D possibly matches TRBD1 or TRBD2 (6 bases each). This specimen was peripheral blood, taken after recovery from COVID-19. The CDR3 DNA reads TGCAGCGTCCCAAGGGGGGCCGGCGAGCAGTACTTC. It specifies CSVPRGAGEQYF.